The sequence of this T cell receptor (beta chain) was determined in a study of CD8 T cells in Susac syndrome. CD8+ and CD4+ blood T cells underwent TCR beta sequencing. The CD8+ and CD4+ T cells were isolated magnetically using a negative isolation approach, whereas the TEMRA cells were enriched by FACS. When the RNA was reverse transcribed, random hexamers were used with an input of about 0.45 to 1 ug. The immunoSEQ assay covered 54 Vbeta and 13 Jbeta segments for CDR3. Each CDR3 protein is one row after TCRdb ran MiXCR on the immunoSEQ multiplex PCR reads. The sample contains over 120,000 distinct CDR3 sequences, roughly 95% of which appear only once. The CDR3 has 15 residues. V lost 7 bases and J lost 3; bases outside the gene matches: 4. Germline V gene lookup returns CDR1 LGHDT and CDR2 YNNKEL (reference sequence).

The source of this sequence is a human donor in good health. Material for sequencing was CD4+ T cells from PBMCs. This chain joins TRBV3-1 and TRBJ2-3; 13 positions match TRBD2. In DNA, the CDR3 is TGTGCCAGCAAAACGGGACTAGCGGGAACAGATACGCAGTATTTT. It specifies CASKTGLAGTDTQYF.